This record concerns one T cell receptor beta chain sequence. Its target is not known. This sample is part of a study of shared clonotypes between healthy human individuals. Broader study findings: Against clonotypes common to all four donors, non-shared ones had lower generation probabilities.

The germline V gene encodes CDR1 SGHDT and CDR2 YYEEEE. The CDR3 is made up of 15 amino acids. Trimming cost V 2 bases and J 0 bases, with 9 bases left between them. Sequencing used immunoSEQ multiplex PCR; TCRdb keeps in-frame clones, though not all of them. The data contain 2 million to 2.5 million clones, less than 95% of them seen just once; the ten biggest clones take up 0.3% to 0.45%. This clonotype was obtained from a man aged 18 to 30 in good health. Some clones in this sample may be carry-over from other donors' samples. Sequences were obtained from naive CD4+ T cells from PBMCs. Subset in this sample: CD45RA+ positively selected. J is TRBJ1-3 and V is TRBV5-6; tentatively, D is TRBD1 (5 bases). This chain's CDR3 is CASSLFRVSGNTIYF. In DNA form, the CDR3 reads TGTGCCAGCAGCTTATTCAGGGTCTCTGGAAACACCATATATTTT.